This TCR beta chain was obtained from a study of naive and memory T cell subsets (TCRdb year 2017). Looking at the study overall: An open-source, UMI-based TCR alpha and beta sequencing pipeline was applied to sorted naive and memory peripheral blood T cell subsets. The functional CMV T cell responses agreed completely with IgG serology results. RNA was DNase-treated and reverse transcribed with TCR constant-region primers, mostly using SuperScript III. The investigation overall reported the following: A power law was followed by TCR abundance, with an exponent that differed between naive and memory subsets but was consistent across the three individuals. After error correction, over 90% of naive TCR sequences appeared only once, giving much steeper abundance distributions than memory subsets. No ground truth was available to validate the repertoire findings for the naive and memory subsets. RNA-based TCR counts may be influenced by expression changes linked to T cell activation and differentiation. In both CD4 and CD8 cells, the Gini index increased while Shannon and inverse Simpson diversity decreased from naive through CM, EM and EMRA. Single alpha or beta chain sequences, rather than paired alpha/beta receptors, were used to define clonotypes.

Library preparation used UMI-ligation and nested PCR. To cover both TRBC1 and TRBC2, the beta constant-region primer consisted of an equimolar mix of two oligonucleotides. A single-stranded oligonucleotide bearing the SP2 primer plus a 12-nucleotide UMI was ligated onto the 3' end of the cDNA by T4 RNA ligase 1. The ligated cDNA went through four rounds of PCR with nested alpha and beta constant-region primers together with the SP2 primer. The ligation reaction was incubated at 16°C for about 20-24 hours. To avoid over-amplification, PCR2 was usually performed as a SYBR Green qPCR and halted once a predetermined threshold was reached. Agencourt AMPure XP magnetic beads were used for all purifications after the first. Library quantification was done by Qubit, followed by a TapeStation check on which the main peak was expected at around 650 bp. Sequencing of the pooled libraries was done on an Illumina MiSeq using v2 2x251 paired-end kits, which typically yielded roughly 0.85-2 million reads per sample. Each sample was pooled at 3.5 to 5 nM, and about 5-7% PhiX was included to help cluster recognition. Turning to the authors' computational methods: Decombinator assigned V and J genes to Demultiplexor-processed FASTQ reads by tag matching, allowing a single base-pair mismatch. UMIs were used by Collapsinator to correct both sequencing errors and frequency errors arising from PCR heterogeneity. TCRs were translated and CDR3s were extracted from the conserved cysteine to the FGXG phenylalanine by CDR3Translator, with non-productive sequences being flagged. Gini, Shannon entropy and inverse Simpson indices were calculated on repertoires subsampled to equal numbers of UMI-defined TCRs. Clonotype abundance distributions were fitted to a power law by maximum likelihood within the linear range. Similar UMI counts, unique TCR numbers and clonal distributions were obtained with the pipeline and with MIGEC on one naive CD8 sample. The repertoires were searched for 6,000 to 9,500 CMV-associated CDR3 sequences that had been compiled from VDJdb and a published dataset. TCRdb applied fastp at Q25 and MiXCR to the public reads, then kept only in-frame beta chains. When rows share a CDR3 protein, they turn into one entry using the most common DNA and genes. Clone size and V and J calls follow TCRdb, not the original study. The sample table records tens of thousands of distinct CDR3 sequences; about 7% of these occur just once. About 1.6% of the sample is held by the ten biggest clonotypes.

This clonotype was seen at least ten times. Its antigen is still unknown. Per-nucleotide qualities are absent, and no much larger clonotype sits a single base away. From the second PCR step on, the TCR alpha and beta chain libraries were amplified in separate reactions. Donor CMV status was determined by IFNgamma production from CD4+ T cells after overnight stimulation of fresh PBMCs with CMV viral lysate. Using Miltenyi beads, CD4 T cells were first positively selected, and CD8 T cells were then positively selected from the CD4-negative fraction. Cells were stained for CD3, CD4, CD8, CD45RA, CD27 and a live/dead dye and were sorted on a BD Aria II into four subsets based on CD45RA and CD27. Three healthy volunteers provided blood, and the blood of each volunteer was split into CD4 and CD8 T cells and then into four differentiation subsets. Around 110 ml of peripheral blood was collected from each donor, and PBMC were isolated by Ficoll-Paque PLUS density-gradient centrifugation. After sorting, cells were lysed in RLT buffer, RNA was extracted using a Qiagen RNeasy kit, and the extracted RNA was stored at -80 degrees C.

V was cut back by 3 bases and J by 6 bases, leaving a gap of 11 bases between them. The CDR3 measures 13 amino acids from cysteine to phenylalanine. The CDR3 DNA has 39 bases and is translated from base 1. This receptor was obtained from a human donor in good health. The rearrangement joined TRBV12-3 or TRBV12-4 to TRBJ1-2; the D gene is possibly TRBD1, with 6 bases matching. The sequenced sample consisted of central memory CD4+ T cells from blood. The meaning of the sample's cell subset or site label: central memory, CD45RA- CD27+. The CDR3 region reads CASSFQGTDGYTF. The DNA sequence is as follows: TGTGCCAGCAGTTTTCAGGGGACGGATGGCTACACCTTC.